In this sample, the clone carrying this T cell receptor beta chain turned up a few times. Seattle patients were enrolled while actively infected and followed longitudinally. This specimen comes from a study of blood T cell repertoires in COVID-19. Data came from immunoSEQ multiplex PCR; TCRdb stores just in-frame clones and leaves some out. The sample includes approximately 260,000 clones, about 90% of them seen just once. Trimming at V came to 6 bases and at J to 3 bases, leaving 4 bases not matched to a gene. The germline V gene encodes CDR1 MNHEY and CDR2 SMNVEV (reference sequence). This CDR3 comprises 13 residues.

The rearrangement uses TRBV27 and TRBJ1-2; 7 bases fit TRBD1. Sequences were obtained from peripheral blood. The sequence was collected from a woman aged 55 to 70 with COVID-19, enrolled during active disease. CDR3 DNA sequence: TGTGCCAGCAGCGAGGGGGCGTACTATGGCTACACCTTC. Translated: CASSEGAYYGYTF.